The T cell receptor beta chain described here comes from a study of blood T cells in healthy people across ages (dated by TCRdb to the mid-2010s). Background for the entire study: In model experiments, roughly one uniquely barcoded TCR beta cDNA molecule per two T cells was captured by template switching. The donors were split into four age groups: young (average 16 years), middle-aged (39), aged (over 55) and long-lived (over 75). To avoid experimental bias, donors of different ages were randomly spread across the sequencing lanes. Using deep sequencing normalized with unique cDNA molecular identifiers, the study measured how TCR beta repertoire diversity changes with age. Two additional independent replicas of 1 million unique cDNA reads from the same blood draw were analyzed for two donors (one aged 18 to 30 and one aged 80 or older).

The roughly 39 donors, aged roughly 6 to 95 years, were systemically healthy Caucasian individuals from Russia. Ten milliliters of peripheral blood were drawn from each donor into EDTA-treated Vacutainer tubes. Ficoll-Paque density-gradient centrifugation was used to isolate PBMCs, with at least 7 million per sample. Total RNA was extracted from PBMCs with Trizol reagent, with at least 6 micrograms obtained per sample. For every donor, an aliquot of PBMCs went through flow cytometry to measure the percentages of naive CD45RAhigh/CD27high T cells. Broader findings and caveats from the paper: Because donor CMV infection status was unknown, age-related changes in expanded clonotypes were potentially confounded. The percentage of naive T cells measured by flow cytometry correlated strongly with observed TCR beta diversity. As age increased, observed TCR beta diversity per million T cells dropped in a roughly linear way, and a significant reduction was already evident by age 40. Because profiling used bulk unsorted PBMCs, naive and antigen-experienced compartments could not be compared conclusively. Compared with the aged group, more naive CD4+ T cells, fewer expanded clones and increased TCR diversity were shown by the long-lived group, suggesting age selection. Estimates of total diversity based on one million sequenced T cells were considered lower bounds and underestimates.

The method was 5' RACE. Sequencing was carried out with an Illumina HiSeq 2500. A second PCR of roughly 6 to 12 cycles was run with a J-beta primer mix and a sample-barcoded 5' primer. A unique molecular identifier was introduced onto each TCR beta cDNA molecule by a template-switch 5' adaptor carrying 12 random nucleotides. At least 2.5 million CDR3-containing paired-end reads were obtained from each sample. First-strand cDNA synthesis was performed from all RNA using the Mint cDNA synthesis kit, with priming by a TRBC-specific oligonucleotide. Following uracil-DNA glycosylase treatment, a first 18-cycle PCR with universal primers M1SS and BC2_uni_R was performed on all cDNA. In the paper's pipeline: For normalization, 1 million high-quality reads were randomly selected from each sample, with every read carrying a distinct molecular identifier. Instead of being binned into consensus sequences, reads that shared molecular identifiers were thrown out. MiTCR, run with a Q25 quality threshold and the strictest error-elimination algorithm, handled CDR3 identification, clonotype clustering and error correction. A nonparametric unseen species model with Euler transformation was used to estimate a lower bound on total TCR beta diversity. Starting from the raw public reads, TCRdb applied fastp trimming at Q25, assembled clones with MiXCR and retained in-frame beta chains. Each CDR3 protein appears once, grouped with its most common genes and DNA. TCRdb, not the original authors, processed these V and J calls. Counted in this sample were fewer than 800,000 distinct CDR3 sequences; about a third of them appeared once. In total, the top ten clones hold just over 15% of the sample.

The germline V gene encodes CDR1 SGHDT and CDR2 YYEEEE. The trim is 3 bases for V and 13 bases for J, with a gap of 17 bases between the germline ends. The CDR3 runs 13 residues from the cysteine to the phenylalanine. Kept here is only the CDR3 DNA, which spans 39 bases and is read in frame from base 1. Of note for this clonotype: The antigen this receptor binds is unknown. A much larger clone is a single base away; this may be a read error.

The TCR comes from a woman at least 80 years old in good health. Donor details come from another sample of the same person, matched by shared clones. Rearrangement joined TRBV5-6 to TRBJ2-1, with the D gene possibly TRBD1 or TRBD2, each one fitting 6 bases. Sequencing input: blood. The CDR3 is CASSSDWGATQFF. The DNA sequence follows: TGTGCCAGCAGCTCCGACTGGGGGGCGACCCAGTTCTTC.